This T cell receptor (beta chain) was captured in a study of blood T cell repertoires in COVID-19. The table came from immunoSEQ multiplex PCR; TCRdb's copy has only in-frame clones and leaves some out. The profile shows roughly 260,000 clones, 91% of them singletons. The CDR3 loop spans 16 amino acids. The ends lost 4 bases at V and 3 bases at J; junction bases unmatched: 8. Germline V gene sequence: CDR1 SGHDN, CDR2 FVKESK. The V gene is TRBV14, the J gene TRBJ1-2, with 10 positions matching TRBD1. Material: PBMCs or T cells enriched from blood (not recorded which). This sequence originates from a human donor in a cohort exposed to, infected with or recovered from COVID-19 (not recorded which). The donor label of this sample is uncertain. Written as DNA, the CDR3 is TGTGCCAGCAGCCCGATCGGGGACAGGGGTCACTATGGCTACACCTTC. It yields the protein CASSPIGDRGHYGYTF.